The T cell receptor beta chain described here comes from a study of tumor-infiltrating lymphocytes in glioblastoma multiforme (dated by TCRdb to about 2017). With respect to the entire study: To test whether intratumoral genomic heterogeneity fosters TIL diversity, the study jointly examined somatic mutations, TIL diversity and immune response activity. Results and caveats for the whole study, not just this receptor: Because T cells carry unequal numbers of TCR transcripts, RNA-based TCR sequencing may distort clone frequencies. The authors noted that sorting T cells into functional subsets, which was not done in this study, would be a future improvement. Only one glioblastoma patient was included in the TCR and somatic mutation analysis, limiting generalizability.

Using a modified ARM-PCR protocol with multiple V-beta primers and a C-beta primer, the team built TCRB libraries from RNA through three nested multiplex PCR rounds. ProtoScript II Reverse Transcriptase and a C-beta primer were used to synthesize TCRB-specific cDNA from 0.45 to 0.55 ug total RNA. For the TCRB libraries, no unique molecular identifiers were described. The third PCR added barcodes and adapters over around 24 cycles with Deep VentR (exo-) polymerase, followed by gel purification of 250-500 bp bands. An Illumina HiSeq 2500 generating 250 bp paired-end reads was used to sequence the TCRB libraries. Turning to the authors' computational methods: The reads were cleaned with Trimmomatic, merged with FLASH and assigned V, D and J segments with MiGEC before being analyzed in VDJtools. VDJtools was used to calculate the Shannon-Wiener diversity index, which quantified repertoire diversity. In TCRdb, the public reads were trimmed at Q25 with fastp and aligned with MiXCR, with productive beta chains retained. Rows with a matching CDR3 protein are joined into one entry that keeps the most common DNA and genes. Clone size and V and J calls follow TCRdb, not the original study. The sample contains 20,000 or so distinct CDR3 sequences, just under 70% of them found a single time. The biggest ten clones account for roughly 18% of the sample.

Remarks on this clonotype: Its binding antigen is unknown. One junction end disagrees with the germline gene, perhaps due to a read error.

The germline V gene sets CDR1 to SGHRS and CDR2 to YFSETQ. The CDR3 numbers 14 residues from cysteine through phenylalanine. Only the CDR3 part of the read is kept: 42 bases, read in frame from the first base. For peripheral blood mononuclear cells, total RNA was isolated with TRIzol reagent and then purified using the RNeasy kit. OD 260/280 ratios above 1.9 and RNA integrity numbers above 6.5 were observed for all RNA. This receptor was obtained from a male donor with glioblastoma. Recombination connected TRBV5-1 to TRBJ1-5, and perhaps TRBD1 as D gene, on 6 matching bases. The material sequenced was peripheral blood. In nucleotides, the sequence is TGCGCCAGCAGCGTGGGACAAATTAGTCAGTCCCAGCATTTT. Translated, this gives CASSVGQISQSQHF.